This T cell receptor (beta chain) is from a study of T-cell memory formation after mild COVID-19. Study as a whole: Largely, the TCR clusters proved donor specific. Study-wide points: Unconfirmed was the SARS-CoV-2 specificity of second-wave clones that peaked on day 37. There were some responding clones in pre-infection memory, which suggested that cross-reactive memory had joined.

Regarding this clonotype: Its antigen is as yet unknown.

From 5'RACE with constant-segment primers came TCR alpha and TCR beta cDNA libraries that carried sample barcodes and UMIs. Using its own MiXCR run on the 5' RACE reads, TCRdb lists one record per CDR3 protein. The sample yields over 350,000 distinct CDR3 sequences, less than 25% seen once. The junction had 4 bases not matched to a gene; V was cut back by 4 bases and J by 2 bases. The CDR3 sequence is 15 residues long. This receptor was identified in an adult woman who had mild COVID-19 (a few samples of this study predate the infection). Cell type and time point are not known. V is TRBV12-3 or TRBV12-4 and J is TRBJ2-7, with 11 nucleotides matching TRBD1. Source material: PBMCs or a T cell subset sorted from them (not recorded which). The CDR3: CASSSTDRGPYEQYF. CDR3 bases: TGTGCCAGCAGTTCGACGGACAGGGGGCCCTACGAGCAGTACTTC.